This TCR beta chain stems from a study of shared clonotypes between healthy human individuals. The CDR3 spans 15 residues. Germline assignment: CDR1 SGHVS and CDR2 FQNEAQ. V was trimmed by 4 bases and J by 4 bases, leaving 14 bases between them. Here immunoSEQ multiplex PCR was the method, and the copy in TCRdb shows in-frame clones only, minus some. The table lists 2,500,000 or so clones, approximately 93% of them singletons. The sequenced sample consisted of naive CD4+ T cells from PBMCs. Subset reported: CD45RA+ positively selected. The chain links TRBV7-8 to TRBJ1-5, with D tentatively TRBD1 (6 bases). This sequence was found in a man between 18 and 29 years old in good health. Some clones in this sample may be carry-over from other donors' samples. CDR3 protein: CASSSGRGDNQPQHF. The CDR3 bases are TGTGCCAGCAGCTCCGGGAGGGGGGATAATCAGCCCCAGCATTTT.